The 14 T cell receptor beta chains listed next were all sequenced from one sample in a study of cytomegalovirus exposure and HLA in healthy donors. Data came from immunoSEQ multiplex PCR; TCRdb stores just in-frame clones and leaves some out. In the table there are more than 200,000 clones, roughly 91% of which are singletons. The sample taken for sequencing was PBMCs. The source of these receptors is a woman younger than 45 in good health and CMV-seronegative.

This chain uses TRBV30 with TRBJ2-1; D is possibly TRBD2 (5 bases). Trimming shortened V by 3 bases and J by 7 bases, and 16 bases separated the two germline ends. From germline, CDR1 is GTSNPN and CDR2 SVGIG (reference sequence). This CDR3 is 14 amino acids long. The CDR3 sequence is CAWRKGSYLNEQFF. The CDR3 DNA is TGTGCCTGGAGAAAAGGGAGTTACTTGAATGAGCAGTTCTTC.

This CDR3 reads CASSYSLQGSGNTIYF. DNA for the CDR3: TGTGCCAGCAGTTACTCGCTACAGGGCTCCGGAAACACCATATATTTT. This chain uses TRBV6-5 with TRBJ1-3; perhaps TRBD1 as D (6 bases). Germline V gene data show CDR1 as MNHEY and CDR2 as SVGAGI. V was pared by 0 bases and J by 4 bases, with 13 bases between. The CDR3 runs to 16 residues.

The CDR3 region is CASTRTSGPDTQYF. CDR3 DNA: TGTGCCAGCACAAGGACTAGCGGTCCAGATACGCAGTATTTT. The chain joins TRBV2 to TRBJ2-3; 10 positions match TRBD2. The CDR3 loop spans 14 amino acids. V trimming: 7 bases; J trimming: 4 bases; junction bases outside the gene matches: 5. Germline values: CDR1 SNHLY, CDR2 FYNNEI. Full variable domain (outside the CDR3, taken from reference TRBV2 and TRBJ2-3): EPEVTQTPSHQVTQMGQEVILRCVPISNHLYFYWYRQILGQKVEFLVSFYNNEISEKSEIFDDQFSVERPDGSNFTLKIRSTKLEDSAMYFCASTRTSGPDTQYFGPGTRLTVL.

The V and J genes are TRBV28 and TRBJ1-1; 9 bases line up with TRBD1. This CDR3 spans 17 amino acids. The V gene end was trimmed by 3 bases and the J gene end by 3 bases; junction bases not matched to a gene: 11. Germline V gene sequence: CDR1 MDHEN, CDR2 SYDVKM. The CDR3 DNA follows: TGTGCCAGCAGTTTCTGGACAGGGGAGGGACTGGACACTGAAGCTTTCTTT. Protein product: CASSFWTGEGLDTEAFF.

V is TRBV28 and J is TRBJ2-1; the match to TRBD1 covers 9 bases. Trimming took 8 bases from V and 8 from J; bases not matched to a gene: 4. Per germline, CDR1 MDHEN and CDR2 SYDVKM. The CDR3 has 12 residues. The CDR3 DNA reads as TGTGCCAGCGGAAGACAGGGGGATGAGCAGTTCTTC. Its protein product is CASGRQGDEQFF.

The rearrangement uses TRBV6-1 and TRBJ2-7; 7 bases match TRBD1. The CDR3 runs to 14 residues. The V gene's germline CDR1 is MNHNS and CDR2 SASEGT. After removal of 5 bases from V and 1 base from J, the junction contained 5 bases not matched to a gene. The CDR3 spells CASSQTGVSYEQYF. The CDR3 bases are TGTGCCAGCAGTCAAACAGGGGTTTCCTACGAGCAGTACTTC.

The rearrangement uses TRBV7-6 and TRBJ1-1; D gene uncertain. This CDR3 is 13 amino acids long. Trimming removed 1 base from V and 4 bases from J, with 7 bases in between. Germline CDR1 SGHVS, CDR2 FNYEAQ. The CDR3 DNA reads as TGTGCCAGCAGCTTAGAGCCTTTCACTGAAGCTTTCTTT. Protein sequence: CASSLEPFTEAFF.

V usage is TRBV28 and J usage is TRBJ2-7, with a tentative D call TRBD1 (5 bases). V lost 7 bases to trimming and J lost 3 bases, with 19 bases between them. The germline gives CDR1 MDHEN, CDR2 SYDVKM. The CDR3 runs 15 residues. The DNA for the CDR3 is TGTGCCAGCAAGATTTCGCGGTCAGGGTACTACGAGCAGTACTTC. The encoded protein is CASKISRSGYYEQYF.

The chain has TRBV7-3 and TRBJ2-7; D is ambiguous. With 5 bases removed from V and 4 bases from J, the gap between germline ends came to 9 bases. The CDR3 sequence is 12 residues long. Germline V gene sequence: CDR1 SGHTA, CDR2 FQGTGA. In nucleotides, the CDR3 is TGTGCCAGCAGCCCCCCCGAATACGAGCAGTACTTC. Translation: CASSPPEYEQYF.

For the CDR3, the DNA is TGTGCCAGCAGTTACGCTCTAGCGGGAGTATGGGAGCAGTACTTC. Encoded protein: CASSYALAGVWEQYF. The genes are TRBV6-5 and TRBJ2-7, with 10 positions matching TRBD2. The CDR3 runs 15 residues. V lost 2 bases to trimming and J lost 7 bases; unmatched junction nucleotides: 8. The germline gives CDR1 MNHEY, CDR2 SVGAGI.

The chain joins TRBV6-5 to TRBJ2-5; the match to TRBD2 covers 12 bases. The CDR3 spans 16 residues. V was clipped by 0 bases and J by 5 bases; unmatched bases: 4. Looked up from germline, CDR1 is MNHEY and CDR2 is SVGAGI. CDR3 nucleotides: TGTGCCAGCAGTTACTCGGGACTAGCGGGTTTGGAGACCCAGTACTTC. It yields the protein CASSYSGLAGLETQYF.

The chain has TRBV29-1 and TRBJ2-7; D uncertain. Germline CDR1 and CDR2: SQVTM and ANQGSEA. Trimming stripped 4 bases from V and 4 bases from J, with 11 bases between. The CDR3 runs 12 residues. CDR3 DNA: TGCAGCGTTGTGGTGGAAACATACGAGCAGTACTTC. It is translated as CSVVVETYEQYF.

The J gene is TRBJ2-3, the V gene TRBV4-1, with D perhaps matching TRBD2 (5 bases). The ends were cut back, 0 bases at V and 0 bases at J, with 10 bases in the middle. Germline CDR1 reads MGHRA; CDR2 reads YSYEKL. The CDR3 covers 16 residues. CDR3 bases: TGCGCCAGCAGCCAAGATTCGGGATTTAGCACAGATACGCAGTATTTT. Translating gives CASSQDSGFSTDTQYF.

J is TRBJ1-4 and V is TRBV29-1, with D possibly matching TRBD1 (5 bases). CDR3 length equals 13 residues. Deletions cut 5 bases from V and 7 bases from J, with 14 bases between. Germline CDR1 is SQVTM and CDR2 is ANQGSEA. CDR3 loop: CSVTEGFVEKLFF. The CDR3 bases are TGCAGCGTTACGGAGGGGTTCGTTGAAAAACTGTTTTTT. Full variable domain (remainder filled in from reference TRBV29-1 and TRBJ1-4): SAVISQKPSRDICQRGTSLTIQCQVDSQVTMMFWYRQQPGQSLTLIATANQGSEATYESGFVIDKFPISRPNLTFSTLTVSNMSPEDSSIYLCSVTEGFVEKLFFGSGTQLSVL.